Below, 11 T cell receptor beta chains from the same sample are listed, as sequenced in a study of cytomegalovirus exposure and HLA in healthy donors. 60 Vbeta and 13 Jbeta primers were used in PCR. Profiling relied on immunoSEQ multiplex PCR, and the TCRdb table lists in-frame clones only, not all of them. The table records tens of thousands of clones, around 83% of them present only once. Sequences were obtained from PBMCs. These receptors were obtained from a human donor in good health.

Concerning this clone itself: Other nucleotide sequences from this sample produce the same CDR3. This rearrangement joins TRBV19 to TRBJ1-1, with 7 bases that match TRBD1. The CDR3 is 15 residues long. J lost 5 bases, V lost 4 bases, and 10 bases had no gene match. The V gene's germline CDR1 is LNHDA and CDR2 SQIVND (reference sequence). CDR3 in DNA: TGTGCCAGTAGTACCCTGGGCTCAGGGGGGACTGAAGCTTTCTTT. It specifies CASSTLGSGGTEAFF.

The chain links TRBV15 to TRBJ2-1, with TRBD1 matching over 7 bases. Germline values: CDR1 LNHNV, CDR2 YYDKDF (reference sequence). With V trimmed by 0 bases and J by 3 bases, 2 bases remained unmatched. The CDR3 has 15 amino acids. CDR3 nucleotide sequence: TGTGCCACCAGCAGAGATCGGGACAGCTACAATGAGCAGTTCTTC. Amino acid sequence: CATSRDRDSYNEQFF.

This clone was recorded once. The chain joins TRBV6-1 to TRBJ1-3; TRBD1 might be the D (5 bases). Germline loops: CDR1 MNHNS, CDR2 SASEGT. The CDR3 consists of 14 residues. With 4 bases removed from V and 8 bases from J, the gap between germline ends came to 15 bases. In DNA, the CDR3 is TGTGCCAGCAGTGGGGAAGGGGCTGTTGACACCATATATTTT. This codes for CASSGEGAVDTIYF.

J is TRBJ2-3 and V is TRBV4-3, with D hard to call. Trimming took 0 bases from V and 2 from J, leaving 12 bases between them. The CDR3 totals 16 residues. The germline gives CDR1 LGHNA, CDR2 YSLEER. DNA for the CDR3: TGCGCCAGCAGCCAAGACCATCGCCTCTACACAGATACGCAGTATTTT. Protein product: CASSQDHRLYTDTQYF.

In this sample, this clone turned up once. Written as DNA, the CDR3 is TGTGCCAGCAGCTTACTCAGGGATAGCAATCAGCCCCAGCATTTT. Its protein product is CASSLLRDSNQPQHF. The chain has TRBV7-8 and TRBJ1-5, with a possible D match to TRBD1 (5 bases). Looked up from germline, CDR1 is SGHVS and CDR2 is FQNEAQ. Trimming took 2 bases from V and 0 from J, leaving 8 bases between them. The CDR3 contains 15 residues.

The gene calls are TRBV27 and TRBJ1-6; 7 positions agree with TRBD1. The V segment lost 6 bases and the J segment 4 bases; nucleotides outside the gene matches: 3. Germline V gives CDR1 MNHEY, CDR2 SMNVEV (reference sequence). This CDR3 has 14 residues. CDR3 bases: TGTGCCAGCAGCCGGGGACAGTATAATTCACCCCTCCACTTT. As protein: CASSRGQYNSPLHF.

The chain is built from TRBV7-9 and TRBJ1-1; D gene ambiguous. Trimming removed 1 base at V and 5 bases at J, with 11 bases between. Germline-derived CDR1 and CDR2 are SEHNR and FQNEAQ (reference sequence). CDR3 length: 14 residues. In nucleotides, the CDR3 is TGTGCCAGCAGCTTAGTTTTTTCTCCGACTGAAGCTTTCTTT. It translates to CASSLVFSPTEAFF.

This clone was seen once. The J gene is TRBJ1-5, the V gene TRBV7-9; D unresolved. Germline values: CDR1 SEHNR, CDR2 FQNEAQ (reference sequence). This CDR3 has 13 amino acids. The V gene lost 6 bases and the J gene lost 5 bases, with 11 bases spanning the gap. The chain's CDR3 is CASRLHPDQPQHF. The CDR3 nucleotides read TGTGCCAGCAGACTCCACCCCGATCAGCCCCAGCATTTT.

CDR3 region: CASSQGLAGSGEQFF. The CDR3 coding sequence is TGCGCCAGCAGCCAAGGTCTAGCGGGGTCGGGTGAGCAGTTCTTC. This rearrangement joins TRBV4-1 to TRBJ2-1; 9 bases agree with TRBD2. Trimming took 1 base from V and 9 from J; bases not matched to a gene: 7. Germline CDR1 is MGHRA and CDR2 is YSYEKL. The CDR3 is 15 amino acids.

This chain uses TRBV5-5 with TRBJ2-7; 7 bases are a match to TRBD2. The CDR3 spans 16 residues. V trimming: 0 bases; J trimming: 3 bases; junction bases outside the gene matches: 9. Germline V gene data show CDR1 as SGHKS and CDR2 as YYEKEE (reference sequence). Here the CDR3 reads CASSLGGAGILYEQYF. The CDR3 DNA reads as TGTGCCAGCAGCTTGGGAGGAGCGGGGATTCTCTACGAGCAGTACTTC.

CDR3 sequence: CASSGDRGQDTEAFF. The CDR3 DNA follows: TGTGCCAGCAGCGGGGACAGGGGGCAGGACACTGAAGCTTTCTTT. The V call is TRBV4-2, the J call TRBJ1-1; TRBD1 aligns across 12 bases. From germline, CDR1 is LGHNA and CDR2 YNFKEQ. The CDR3 has 15 residues. J lost 3 bases, V lost 5 bases, and 4 bases had no gene match.